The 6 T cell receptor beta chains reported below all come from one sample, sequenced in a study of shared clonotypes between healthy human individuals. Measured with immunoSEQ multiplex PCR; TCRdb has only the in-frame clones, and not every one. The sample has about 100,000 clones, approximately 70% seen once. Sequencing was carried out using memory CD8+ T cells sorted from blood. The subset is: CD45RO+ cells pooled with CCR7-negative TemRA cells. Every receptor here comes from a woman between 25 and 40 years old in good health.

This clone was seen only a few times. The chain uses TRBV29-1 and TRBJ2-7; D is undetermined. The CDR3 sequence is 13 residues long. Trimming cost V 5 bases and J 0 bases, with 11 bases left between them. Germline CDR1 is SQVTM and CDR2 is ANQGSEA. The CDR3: CSVMWRSSYEQYF. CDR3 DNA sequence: TGCAGCGTTATGTGGCGAAGCTCCTACGAGCAGTACTTC.

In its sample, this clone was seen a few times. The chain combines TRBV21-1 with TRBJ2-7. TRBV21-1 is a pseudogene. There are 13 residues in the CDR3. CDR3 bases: TGTGCCAGCAGCAAAGACGGACCCTACGAGCAGTACTTC. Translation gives CASSKDGPYEQYF.

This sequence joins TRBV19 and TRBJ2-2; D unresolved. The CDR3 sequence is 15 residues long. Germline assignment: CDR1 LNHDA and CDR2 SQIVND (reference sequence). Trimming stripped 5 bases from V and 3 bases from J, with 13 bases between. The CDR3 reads CASSRVFSDTGELFF. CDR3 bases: TGTGCCAGTAGTCGGGTGTTCTCCGACACCGGGGAGCTGTTTTTT. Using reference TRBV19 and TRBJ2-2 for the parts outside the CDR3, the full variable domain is DGGITQSPKYLFRKEGQNVTLSCEQNLNHDAMYWYRQDPGQGLRLIYYSQIVNDFQKGDIAEGYSVSREKKESFPLTVTSAQKNPTAFYLCASSRVFSDTGELFFGEGSRLTVL.

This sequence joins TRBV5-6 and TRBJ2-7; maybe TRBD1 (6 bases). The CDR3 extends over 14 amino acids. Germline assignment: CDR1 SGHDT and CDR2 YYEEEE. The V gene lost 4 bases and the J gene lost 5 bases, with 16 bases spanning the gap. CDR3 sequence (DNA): TGTGCCAGCAGCACCGGGACACTGAGCAACGAGCAGTACTTC. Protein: CASSTGTLSNEQYF.

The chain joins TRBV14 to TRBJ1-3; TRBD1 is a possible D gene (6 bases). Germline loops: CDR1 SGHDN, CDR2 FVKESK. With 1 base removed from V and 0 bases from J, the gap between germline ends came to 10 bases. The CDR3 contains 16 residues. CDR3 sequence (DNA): TGTGCCAGCAGCCAAGGGGACACCCTCTCTGGAAACACCATATATTTT. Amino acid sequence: CASSQGDTLSGNTIYF.

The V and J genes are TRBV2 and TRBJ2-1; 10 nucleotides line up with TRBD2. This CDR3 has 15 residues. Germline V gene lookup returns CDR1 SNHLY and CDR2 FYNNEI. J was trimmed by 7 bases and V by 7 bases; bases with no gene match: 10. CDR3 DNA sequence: TGTGCCAGCACCAAATCTAGCGGGAGTCTTAATGAGCAGTTCTTC. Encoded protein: CASTKSSGSLNEQFF.